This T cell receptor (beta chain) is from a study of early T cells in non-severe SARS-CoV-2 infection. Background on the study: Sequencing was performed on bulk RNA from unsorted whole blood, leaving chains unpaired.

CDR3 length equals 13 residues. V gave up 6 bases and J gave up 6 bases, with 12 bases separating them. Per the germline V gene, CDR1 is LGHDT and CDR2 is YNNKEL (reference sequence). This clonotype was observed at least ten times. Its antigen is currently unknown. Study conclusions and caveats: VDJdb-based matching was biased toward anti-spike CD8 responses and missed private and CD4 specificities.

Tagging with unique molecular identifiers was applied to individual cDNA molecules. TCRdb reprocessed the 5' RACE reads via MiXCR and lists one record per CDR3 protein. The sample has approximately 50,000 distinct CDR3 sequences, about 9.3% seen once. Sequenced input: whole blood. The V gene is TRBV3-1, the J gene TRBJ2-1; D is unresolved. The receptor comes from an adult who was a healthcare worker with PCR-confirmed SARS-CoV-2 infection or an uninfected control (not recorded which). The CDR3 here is CASRPPSSNEQFF. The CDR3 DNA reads TGTGCCAGCAGACCACCCTCTAGCAATGAGCAGTTCTTC.